One and the same sample provided the 26 T cell receptor beta chains below, sequenced in a study of glioma-infiltrating T cells after dendritic cell vaccination. The time point: after dendritic cell vaccination, including at tumor progression/relapse. The method was immunoSEQ multiplex PCR; TCRdb's version includes in-frame clones alone and lacks a portion of them. The sample yields tens of thousands of clones, 75% to 90% seen once. This sample comprised blood, obtained after dendritic cell vaccination. The origin of the receptors is a human donor with glioblastoma.

This clone was counted only a few times. The chain has TRBV18 and TRBJ2-7; D uncertain. Germline V lookup: CDR1 KGHSH, CDR2 LQKENI. V shed 2 bases and J shed 2 bases, with 7 bases lying between them. The CDR3 is made up of 13 amino acids. Written as DNA, the CDR3 is TGTGCCAGCTCACCAGGAACAGCCTACGAGCAGTACTTC. Translation: CASSPGTAYEQYF.

J is TRBJ2-7 and V is TRBV7-3, with D uncertain. CDR1 is SGHTA, CDR2 FQGTGA, per germline. The CDR3 runs 13 residues. V was cut by 1 base and J by 5 bases, with 9 bases left in between. The CDR3 DNA reads TGTGCCAGCAGCTTAAGCCAAGCGCACGAGCAGTACTTC. It specifies CASSLSQAHEQYF.

This clone showed up just a few times. The CDR3 reads CASSPIGDRNNSPLHF. The CDR3 region has the DNA TGTGCCAGCAGCCCAATCGGCGACAGGAATAATTCACCCCTCCACTTT. The chain links TRBV5-5 to TRBJ1-6; possible D gene TRBD1, 6 bases. The germline V and J ends were trimmed by 4 bases and 5 bases, with 16 bases remaining between them. Germline lookup yields CDR1 SGHKS and CDR2 YYEKEE (reference sequence). CDR3 length: 16 amino acids.

On this clone itself: This sample also contains other DNA sequences that code for the same CDR3. The rearrangement links TRBV5-1 to TRBJ2-6; the D is unclear. V was cut by 0 bases and J by 4 bases, with 8 bases left in between. There are 15 residues in the CDR3. Germline CDR1 SGHRS, CDR2 YFSETQ. The CDR3 nucleotides read TGCGCCAGCAGCTTGGGGCTTTCAGGGGCCAACGTCCTGACTTTC. This gives the protein CASSLGLSGANVLTF.

The chain links TRBV30 to TRBJ2-1; D remains ambiguous. The CDR3 extends over 16 amino acids. Between the trimmed V and J ends, which lost 2 bases and 0 bases, there was a span of 14 bases. The germline V gene encodes CDR1 GTSNPN and CDR2 SVGIG (reference sequence). The CDR3 DNA reads TGTGCCTGGAGTAGGATAATCACTATCTCCTACAATGAGCAGTTCTTC. It codes for CAWSRIITISYNEQFF.

V is TRBV14 and J is TRBJ1-1; D is ambiguous. Looked up from germline, CDR1 is SGHDN and CDR2 is FVKESK. V was shortened by 4 bases and J by 1 base, with 7 bases between the two germline ends. This CDR3 has 13 residues. This CDR3 reads CASSRDGNTEAFF. CDR3 bases: TGTGCCAGCAGCCGAGACGGGAACACTGAAGCTTTCTTT.

This clone was picked up a small number of times. The gene calls are TRBV6-1 and TRBJ2-5, with D unresolved. Germline V gene sequence: CDR1 MNHNS, CDR2 SASEGT. This CDR3 has 15 residues. The V end was cut by 0 bases, the J end by 2 bases, with 10 bases between. The DNA of the CDR3 is TGTGCCAGCAGTGAAGCTTTCACTGAACAAGAGACCCAGTACTTC. Translating gives CASSEAFTEQETQYF.

This rearrangement joins TRBV27 to TRBJ2-2; 8 bases agree with TRBD1. V lost 5 bases to trimming and J lost 3 bases; unmatched junction nucleotides: 14. The germline V gene has CDR1 MNHEY and CDR2 SMNVEV (reference sequence). This CDR3 region has 18 residues. The CDR3 loop is CASSPDRDPSKDTGELFF. The CDR3 nucleotides read TGTGCCAGCAGTCCGGACAGGGATCCTTCGAAGGACACCGGGGAGCTGTTTTTT.

V is TRBV29-1 and J is TRBJ2-1; no definite D call. V was trimmed by 8 bases and J by 2 bases, leaving 13 bases between them. CDR1 and CDR2 from the germline V gene are SQVTM and ANQGSEA. The CDR3 has 13 amino acids. The CDR3 sequence is CSPSLGPYNEQFF. For the CDR3, the DNA is TGCAGCCCCTCATTGGGCCCCTACAATGAGCAGTTCTTC.

This chain connects TRBV5-1 to TRBJ1-2; 9 nucleotides agree with TRBD1. The CDR3 loop spans 17 amino acids. Per germline, CDR1 SGHRS and CDR2 YFSETQ. J lost 3 bases, V lost 4 bases, and 13 bases had no gene match. CDR3: CASSPGQGRKVDYGYTF. CDR3 in DNA: TGCGCCAGCAGCCCGGGACAGGGACGCAAGGTGGACTATGGCTACACCTTC.

As to this clone: Mismatch with germline at one junction end may stem from a read error. The V call is TRBV7-7, the J call TRBJ2-5, with D uncertain. CDR3 length equals 15 residues. Germline CDR1 reads SSHAT; CDR2 reads FNYEAQ (reference sequence). CDR3 region: CASSFYDRVGETQYF. CDR3 sequence (DNA): TGTGCGAGCAGCTTTTACGATCGGGTGGGAGAGACCCAGTACTTC.

V and J are TRBV5-5 and TRBJ2-7; D might be TRBD2 (5 bases). CDR1 is SGHKS, CDR2 YYEKEE, per germline (reference sequence). Trimming cost V 3 bases and J 3 bases, with 16 bases left between them. The CDR3 consists of 15 residues. In nucleotides, the CDR3 is TGTGCCAGCAGCTCTTCGTCGGGATTCGGCTACGAGCAGTACTTC. It yields the protein CASSSSSGFGYEQYF.

This chain uses TRBV23-1 with TRBJ1-2; no reliable D call. TRBV23-1 is an ORF; its function is uncertain. Trimming left V 6 bases short and J 8 bases short, with 22 bases between. The CDR3 length is 15 residues. The CDR3 DNA reads as TGCGCCAGCAGCCTACAAGTGGACTGCCTTCCCGGCTACACCTTC. Encoded protein: CASSLQVDCLPGYTF.

This chain joins TRBV7-9 and TRBJ1-1; D is possibly TRBD1 (5 bases). The CDR3 consists of 14 residues. The germline V gene has CDR1 SEHNR and CDR2 FQNEAQ (reference sequence). Trimming stripped 5 bases from V and 3 bases from J, with 13 bases between. CDR3 coding DNA: TGTGCCAGCAGCCAGACTACGGGGGACACTGAAGCTTTCTTT. This encodes CASSQTTGDTEAFF.

This chain connects TRBV6-1 to TRBJ1-5; 7 nucleotides line up with TRBD1. CDR3 length: 15 residues. CDR1 is MNHNS, CDR2 SASEGT, per germline. Losses at the gene ends were 6 bases for V and 3 bases for J; bases not matched to a gene: 8. The CDR3 spells CASSRDRVINQPQHF. In DNA form, the CDR3 reads TGTGCCAGCAGCCGAGACAGGGTGATCAATCAGCCCCAGCATTTT.

This chain connects TRBV7-9 to TRBJ2-5; D not resolved. The CDR3 extends over 12 amino acids. V lost 1 base and J lost 4, with 4 bases in between. Germline V gene sequence: CDR1 SEHNR, CDR2 FQNEAQ (reference sequence). CDR3 loop: CASSLVSETQYF. In DNA, the CDR3 is TGTGCCAGCAGCTTAGTATCAGAGACCCAGTACTTC.

The chain combines TRBV7-3 with TRBJ1-6; 8 nucleotides match TRBD1. Trimming at V came to 8 bases and at J to 5 bases, leaving 2 bases not matched to a gene. From germline, CDR1 is SGHTA and CDR2 FQGTGA. The CDR3 length is 13 residues. The chain's CDR3 is CASLGQDNSPLHF. As DNA, the CDR3 is TGTGCCAGCCTGGGACAGGATAATTCACCCCTCCACTTT.

The chain has TRBV6-1 and TRBJ1-2; no clear D. CDR3 size: 14 residues. V was shortened by 0 bases and J by 3 bases, with 8 bases between the two germline ends. The V gene's germline CDR1 is MNHNS and CDR2 SASEGT. The CDR3 here is CASSEARLHYGYTF. The CDR3 DNA reads as TGTGCCAGCAGTGAAGCGAGGCTCCACTATGGCTACACCTTC.

The genes are TRBV5-1 and TRBJ1-6, with D unclear. Trimming stripped 1 base from V and 7 bases from J, with 3 bases between. This CDR3 is 12 amino acids long. Germline assignment: CDR1 SGHRS and CDR2 YFSETQ. CDR3 sequence: CASSLLNSPLHF. The CDR3 bases are TGCGCCAGCAGCTTGCTGAATTCACCCCTCCACTTT.

This clone occurred a few times. V usage is TRBV5-4 and J usage is TRBJ1-1; D may be TRBD1 (6 bases). This CDR3 is 15 amino acids long. V was cut by 5 bases and J by 7 bases, with 21 bases left in between. The germline V gene encodes CDR1 SGHNT and CDR2 YYREEE (reference sequence). The CDR3 here is CASRGRGGYDGEAFF. The CDR3 DNA is TGTGCCAGCAGAGGCAGGGGTGGCTATGACGGTGAAGCTTTCTTT. Full variable domain (rest looked up from reference TRBV5-4 and TRBJ1-1): ETGVTQSPTHLIKTRGQQVTLRCSSQSGHNTVSWYQQALGQGPQFIFQYYREEENGRGNFPPRFSGLQFPNYSSELNVNALELDDSALYLCASRGRGGYDGEAFFGQGTRLTVV.

V gene TRBV18 combines with J gene TRBJ2-2; no clear D. Germline CDR1 KGHSH, CDR2 LQKENI. Trimming took off 5 bases at V and 0 bases at J, with 7 bases between the two ends. The CDR3 spans 14 residues. CDR3 in amino acids: CASSADSNTGELFF. Here the CDR3 DNA reads TGTGCCAGCTCAGCGGATTCGAACACCGGGGAGCTGTTTTTT.

J is TRBJ2-3 and V is TRBV2; 8 nucleotides line up with TRBD1. V shed 3 bases, J shed 2 bases, and the junction held 1 base outside the gene matches. The germline V gene has CDR1 SNHLY and CDR2 FYNNEI. There are 14 residues in the CDR3. For the CDR3, the DNA is TGTGCCAGCAGTGACAGGGGGCCCACAGATACGCAGTATTTT. This gives the protein CASSDRGPTDTQYF.

This chain joins TRBV4-1 and TRBJ2-2; TRBD1 aligns across 9 bases. Per germline, CDR1 MGHRA and CDR2 YSYEKL. This CDR3 comprises 18 residues. Trimming removed 5 bases from V and 3 bases from J; junction bases left unmatched: 13. This CDR3 is CASSAGTGRLADTGELFF. DNA for the CDR3: TGCGCCAGCAGCGCCGGGACAGGGAGATTAGCAGACACCGGGGAGCTGTTTTTT.

The V call is TRBV11-2, the J call TRBJ1-1; D not certain. In germline, CDR1 is SGHAT, CDR2 FQNNGV. V shed 6 bases and J shed 1 base, with 15 bases lying between them. The CDR3 is 15 amino acids. The CDR3: CASRGKGEGNTEAFF. CDR3 DNA sequence: TGTGCCAGCAGAGGTAAGGGAGAGGGGAACACTGAAGCTTTCTTT.

This clone was found a few times. V gene TRBV30 combines with J gene TRBJ1-5, with D possibly matching TRBD1 (5 bases). This CDR3 spans 15 amino acids. From germline, CDR1 is GTSNPN and CDR2 SVGIG (reference sequence). Trimming pared 7 bases from V and 2 bases from J, leaving 18 bases between. Here the CDR3 DNA reads TGTGCCTCCCGGGCGGGGGGGAAGGGCAATCAGCCCCAGCATTTT. Translating it yields CASRAGGKGNQPQHF.

The chain recombines TRBV29-1 with TRBJ1-1; 9 bases align to TRBD1. V shed 7 bases and J 5 bases; nucleotides not matched to a gene: 8. CDR3 length equals 13 residues. The germline CDR1 and CDR2 sequences are SQVTM and ANQGSEA. CDR3 sequence reads: CSATMTGGTEAFF. As DNA, the CDR3 is TGCAGCGCGACCATGACAGGGGGAACTGAAGCTTTCTTT.